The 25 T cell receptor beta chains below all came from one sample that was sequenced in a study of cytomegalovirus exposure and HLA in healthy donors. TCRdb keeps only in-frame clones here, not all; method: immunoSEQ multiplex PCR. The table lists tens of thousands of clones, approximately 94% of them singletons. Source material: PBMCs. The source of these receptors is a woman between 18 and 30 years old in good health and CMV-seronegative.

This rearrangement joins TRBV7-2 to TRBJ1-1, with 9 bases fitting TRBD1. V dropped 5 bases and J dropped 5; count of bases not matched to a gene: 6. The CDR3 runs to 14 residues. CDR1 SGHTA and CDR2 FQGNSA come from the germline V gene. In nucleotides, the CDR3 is TGTGCCAGCAGCCTCTTGGGACAGGGAACTGAAGCTTTCTTT. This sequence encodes CASSLLGQGTEAFF.

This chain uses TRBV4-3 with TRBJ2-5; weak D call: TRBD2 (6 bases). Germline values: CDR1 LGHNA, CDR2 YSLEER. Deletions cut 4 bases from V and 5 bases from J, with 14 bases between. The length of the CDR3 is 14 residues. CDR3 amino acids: CASSLGGVRETQYF. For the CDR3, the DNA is TGCGCCAGCAGCCTCGGGGGTGTGAGGGAGACCCAGTACTTC.

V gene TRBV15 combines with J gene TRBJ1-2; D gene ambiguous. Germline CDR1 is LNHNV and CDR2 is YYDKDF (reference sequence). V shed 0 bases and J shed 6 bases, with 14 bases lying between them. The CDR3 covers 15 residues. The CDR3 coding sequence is TGTGCCACCAGCAGAGATGTAACAGCCTCCCATGGCTACACCTTC. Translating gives CATSRDVTASHGYTF.

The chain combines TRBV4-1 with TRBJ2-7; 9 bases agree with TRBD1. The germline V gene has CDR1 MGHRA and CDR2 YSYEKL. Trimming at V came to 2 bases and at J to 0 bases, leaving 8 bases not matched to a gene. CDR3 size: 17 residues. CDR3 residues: CASSQRTPGQGSYEQYF. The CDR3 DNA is TGCGCCAGCAGCCAACGAACGCCGGGACAGGGCTCCTACGAGCAGTACTTC.

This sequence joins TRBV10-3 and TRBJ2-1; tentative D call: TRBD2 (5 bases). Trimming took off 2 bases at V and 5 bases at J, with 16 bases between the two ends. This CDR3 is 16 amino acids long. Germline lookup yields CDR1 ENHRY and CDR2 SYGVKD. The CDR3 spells CAISEGEQSGDNEQFF. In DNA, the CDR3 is TGTGCCATCAGTGAGGGGGAGCAAAGTGGGGACAATGAGCAGTTCTTC.

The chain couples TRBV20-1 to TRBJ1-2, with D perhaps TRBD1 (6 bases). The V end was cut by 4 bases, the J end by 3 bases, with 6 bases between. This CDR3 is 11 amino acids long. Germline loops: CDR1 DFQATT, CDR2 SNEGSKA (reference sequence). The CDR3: CSANRDYGYTF. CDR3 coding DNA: TGCAGTGCTAACAGGGACTATGGCTACACCTTC.

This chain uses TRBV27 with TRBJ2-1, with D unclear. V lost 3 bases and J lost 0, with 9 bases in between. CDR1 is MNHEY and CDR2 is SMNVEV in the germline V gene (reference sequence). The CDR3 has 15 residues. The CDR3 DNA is TGTGCCAGCAGTTTCGCCGGTTCCTCCTACAATGAGCAGTTCTTC. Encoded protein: CASSFAGSSYNEQFF.

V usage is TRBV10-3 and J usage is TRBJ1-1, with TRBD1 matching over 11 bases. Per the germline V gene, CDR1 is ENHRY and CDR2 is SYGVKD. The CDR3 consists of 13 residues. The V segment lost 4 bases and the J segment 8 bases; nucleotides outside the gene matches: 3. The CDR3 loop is CAISGTGGWEAFF. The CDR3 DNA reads TGTGCCATCAGTGGGACAGGGGGCTGGGAAGCTTTCTTT.

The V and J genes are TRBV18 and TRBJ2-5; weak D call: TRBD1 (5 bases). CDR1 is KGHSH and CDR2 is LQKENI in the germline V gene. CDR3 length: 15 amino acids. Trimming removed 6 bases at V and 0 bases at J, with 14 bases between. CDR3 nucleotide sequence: TGTGCCAGCTCCGGTAGGGGTAACGACCAAGAGACCCAGTACTTC. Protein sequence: CASSGRGNDQETQYF.

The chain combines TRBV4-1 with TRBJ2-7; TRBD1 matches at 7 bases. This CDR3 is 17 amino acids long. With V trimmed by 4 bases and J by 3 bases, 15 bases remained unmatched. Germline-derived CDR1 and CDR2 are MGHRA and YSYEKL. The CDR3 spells CASSLNQQTGQVYEQYF. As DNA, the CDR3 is TGCGCCAGCAGCCTTAACCAACAGACAGGGCAAGTCTACGAGCAGTACTTC.

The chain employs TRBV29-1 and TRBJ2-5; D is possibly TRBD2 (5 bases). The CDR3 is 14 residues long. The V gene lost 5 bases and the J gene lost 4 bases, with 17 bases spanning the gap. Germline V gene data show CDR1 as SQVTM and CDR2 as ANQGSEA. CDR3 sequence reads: CSVYHRGVRETQYF. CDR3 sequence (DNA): TGCAGCGTTTACCACCGGGGAGTTCGAGAGACCCAGTACTTC.

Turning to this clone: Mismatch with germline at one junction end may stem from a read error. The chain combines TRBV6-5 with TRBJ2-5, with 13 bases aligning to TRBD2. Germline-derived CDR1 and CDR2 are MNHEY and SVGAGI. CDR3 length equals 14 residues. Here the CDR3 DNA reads TGTGCCAGCAGTTACTCACTAGCGGGGGGGCAAGATCACTTC. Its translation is CASSYSLAGGQDHF.

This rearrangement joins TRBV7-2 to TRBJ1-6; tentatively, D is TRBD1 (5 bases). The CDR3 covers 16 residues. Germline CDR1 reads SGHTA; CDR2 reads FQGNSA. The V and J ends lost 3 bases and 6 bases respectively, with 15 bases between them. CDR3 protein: CASSFFREGRNSPLHF. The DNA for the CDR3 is TGTGCCAGCAGCTTTTTCAGGGAAGGCCGTAATTCACCCCTCCACTTT.

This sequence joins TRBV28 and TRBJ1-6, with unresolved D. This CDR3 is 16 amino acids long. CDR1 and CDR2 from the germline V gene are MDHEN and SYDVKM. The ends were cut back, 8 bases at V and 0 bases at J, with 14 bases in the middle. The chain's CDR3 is CASHSLGSSYNSPLHF. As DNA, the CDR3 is TGTGCCAGCCACTCATTAGGGAGCTCCTATAATTCACCCCTCCACTTT. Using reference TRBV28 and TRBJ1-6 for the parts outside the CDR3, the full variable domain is DVKVTQSSRYLVKRTGEKVFLECVQDMDHENMFWYRQDPGLGLRLIYFSYDVKMKEKGDIPEGYSVSREKKERFSLILESASTNQTSMYLCASHSLGSSYNSPLHFGNGTRLTVT.

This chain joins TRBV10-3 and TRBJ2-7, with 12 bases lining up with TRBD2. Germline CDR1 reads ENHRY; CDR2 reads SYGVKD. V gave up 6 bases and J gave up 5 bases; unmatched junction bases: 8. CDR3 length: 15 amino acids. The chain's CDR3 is CAISASGGGQDEQYF. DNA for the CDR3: TGTGCCATCAGCGCTAGCGGGGGGGGCCAAGACGAGCAGTACTTC.

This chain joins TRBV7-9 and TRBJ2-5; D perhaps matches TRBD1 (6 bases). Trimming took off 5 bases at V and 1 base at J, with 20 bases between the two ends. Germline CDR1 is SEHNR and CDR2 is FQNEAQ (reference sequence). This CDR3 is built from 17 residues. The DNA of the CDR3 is TGTGCCAGCAGCACTAGGGCAGGGGTTTTAACCCAAGAGACCCAGTACTTC. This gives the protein CASSTRAGVLTQETQYF. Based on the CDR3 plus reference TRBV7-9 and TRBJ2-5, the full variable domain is DTGVSQNPRHKITKRGQNVTFRCDPISEHNRLYWYRQTLGQGPEFLTYFQNEAQLEKSRLLSDRFSAERPKGSFSTLEIQRTEQGDSAMYLCASSTRAGVLTQETQYFGPGTRLLVL.

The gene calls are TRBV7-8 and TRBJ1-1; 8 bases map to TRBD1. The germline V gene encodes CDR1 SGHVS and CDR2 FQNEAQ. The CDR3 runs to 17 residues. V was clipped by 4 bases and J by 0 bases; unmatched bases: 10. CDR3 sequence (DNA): TGTGCCAGCAGCTCAAGCACCCCGGGACAGGTGAACACTGAAGCTTTCTTT. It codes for CASSSSTPGQVNTEAFF.

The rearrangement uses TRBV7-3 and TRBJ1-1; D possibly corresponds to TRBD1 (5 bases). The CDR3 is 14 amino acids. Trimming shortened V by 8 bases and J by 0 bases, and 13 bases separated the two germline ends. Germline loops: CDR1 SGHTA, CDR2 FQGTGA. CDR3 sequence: CASGEGRMNTEAFF. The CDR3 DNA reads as TGTGCCAGCGGGGAGGGACGGATGAACACTGAAGCTTTCTTT.

CDR3 bases: TGTGCCAGCAGTCCGACGATGCTAGCGGGTTACACCGGGGAGCTGTTTTTT. Protein sequence: CASSPTMLAGYTGELFF. J is TRBJ2-2 and V is TRBV27; 8 bases agree with TRBD2. This CDR3 is 17 amino acids long. Unmatched junction bases numbered 11, after V lost 5 bases and J lost 3 bases. Germline V lookup: CDR1 MNHEY, CDR2 SMNVEV (reference sequence).

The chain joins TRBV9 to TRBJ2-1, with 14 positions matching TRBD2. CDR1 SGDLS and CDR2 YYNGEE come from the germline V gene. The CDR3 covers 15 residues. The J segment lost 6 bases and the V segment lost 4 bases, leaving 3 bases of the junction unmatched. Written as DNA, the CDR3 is TGTGCCAGCAGCTTCGGACTAGCGGGGGGCAATGAGCAGTTCTTC. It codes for CASSFGLAGGNEQFF.

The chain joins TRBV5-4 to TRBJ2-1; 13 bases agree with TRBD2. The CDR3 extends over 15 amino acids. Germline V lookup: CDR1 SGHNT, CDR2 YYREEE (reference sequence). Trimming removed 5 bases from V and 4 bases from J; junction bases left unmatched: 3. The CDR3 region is CASSGLAGVYNEQFF. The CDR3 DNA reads TGTGCCAGCAGTGGACTAGCGGGGGTTTACAATGAGCAGTTCTTC.

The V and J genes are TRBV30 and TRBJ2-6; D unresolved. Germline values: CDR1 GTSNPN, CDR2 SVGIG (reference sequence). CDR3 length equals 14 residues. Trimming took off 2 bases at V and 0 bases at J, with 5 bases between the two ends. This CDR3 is CAWSRSSGANVLTF. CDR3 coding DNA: TGTGCCTGGAGTAGGAGCTCTGGGGCCAACGTCCTGACTTTC.

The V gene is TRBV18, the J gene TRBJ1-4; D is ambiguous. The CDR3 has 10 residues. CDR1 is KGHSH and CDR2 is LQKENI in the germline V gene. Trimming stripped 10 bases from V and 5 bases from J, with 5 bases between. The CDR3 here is CANLNEKLFF. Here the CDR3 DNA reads TGTGCCAACCTAAATGAAAAACTGTTTTTT.

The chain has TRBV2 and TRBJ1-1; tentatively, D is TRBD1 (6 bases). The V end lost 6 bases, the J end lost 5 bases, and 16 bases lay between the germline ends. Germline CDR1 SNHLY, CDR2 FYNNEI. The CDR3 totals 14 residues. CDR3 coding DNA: TGTGCCAGCAGGTCCCCCAGGGGTTGGACTGAAGCTTTCTTT. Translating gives CASRSPRGWTEAFF.

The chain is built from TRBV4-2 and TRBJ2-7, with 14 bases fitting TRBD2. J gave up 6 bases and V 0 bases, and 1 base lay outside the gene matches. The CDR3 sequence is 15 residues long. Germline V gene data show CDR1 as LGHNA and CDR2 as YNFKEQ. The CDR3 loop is CASSQETSGGAEQYF. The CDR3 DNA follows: TGTGCCAGCAGCCAAGAGACTAGCGGGGGGGCCGAGCAGTACTTC.